The rows below give T cell receptor beta chains drawn from one sample of a study of blood T cell repertoires in COVID-19. Data came from immunoSEQ multiplex PCR; TCRdb stores just in-frame clones and leaves some out. The data contain roughly 40,000 clones, 85% to 95% of them singletons. Material for sequencing was peripheral blood. The receptors come from a man in his fifties with COVID-19, enrolled during active disease. Both conserved end residues are part of each CDR3. D genes are given only for firm matches. Some rows mark clone size as missing; the rest say once, few, many or name a class of expanded clone.

j_gene,v_gene,d_gene,abundance,CDR3aa,CDR3nt
TRBJ1-1,TRBV11-2,TRBD1,.,CASSSVQGAQRTEAFF,TGTGCCAGCAGCTCTGTACAGGGGGCGCAGAGAACTGAAGCTTTCTTT
TRBJ1-1,TRBV11-2,TRBD1,few,CASRMTGRFTEAFF,TGTGCCAGCAGAATGACAGGGCGGTTTACTGAAGCTTTCTTT
TRBJ2-3,TRBV5-1,TRBD2,.,CASSYRTSGSGTDTQYF,TGCGCCAGCAGCTACCGGACTAGCGGGAGTGGTACAGATACGCAGTATTTT
TRBJ2-2,TRBV11-2,TRBD2,.,CASSRGGGSNTGELFF,TGTGCCAGCAGCCGTGGCGGGGGGTCGAACACCGGGGAGCTGTTTTTT
TRBJ2-7,TRBV19,TRBD1,.,CASTRTGGSYEQYF,TGTGCCAGTACCCGAACAGGGGGCTCCTACGAGCAGTACTTC
TRBJ1-5,TRBV4-1,TRBD1,few,CASSQGAQRGLNQPQHF,TGCGCCAGCAGCCAAGGAGCTCAGAGGGGGCTCAATCAGCCCCAGCATTTT
TRBJ2-1,TRBV3-1/TRBV3-2,TRBD2,.,CASSKNAPRAGGRNNEQFF,TGTGCCAGCAGCAAAAACGCCCCCCGAGCGGGAGGGAGGAACAATGAGCAGTTCTTC
TRBJ1-3,TRBV7-8,.,.,CASSLFLWGPEDTIYF,TGTGCCAGCAGCTTGTTTCTCTGGGGGCCCGAGGACACCATATATTTT
TRBJ2-2,TRBV6-4,.,.,CASSPGLHPGELFF,TGTGCCAGCAGTCCGGGACTTCACCCCGGGGAGCTGTTTTTT
TRBJ1-5,TRBV6-5,.,.,CASSVLSSSNQPQHF,TGTGCCAGCAGCGTCCTTTCCTCTAGCAATCAGCCCCAGCATTTT
TRBJ2-7,TRBV6-2/TRBV6-3,.,.,CASSYSSGSYEQYF,TGTGCCAGCAGTTACTCTAGCGGCTCCTACGAGCAGTACTTC
TRBJ1-4,TRBV19,TRBD1,.,CASTAGTGNEKLFF,TGTGCCAGCACCGCCGGGACAGGGAATGAAAAACTGTTTTTT
TRBJ1-3,TRBV7-9,.,.,CASSSLQGANTIYF,TGTGCCAGCAGCTCTCTACAGGGCGCAAACACCATATATTTT
TRBJ1-5,TRBV6-6,TRBD1,few,CASSYRQGGNQPQHF,TGTGCCAGCAGTTACCGACAGGGAGGCAATCAGCCCCAGCATTTT
TRBJ1-1,TRBV7-2,TRBD1,.,CASSPTRGVTEAFF,TGTGCCAGCAGCCCGACCAGGGGGGTCACTGAAGCTTTCTTT
TRBJ1-1,TRBV11-2,TRBD1,.,CASSFGDSTEAFF,TGTGCCAGCAGCTTCGGGGACAGCACTGAAGCTTTCTTT
TRBJ2-1,TRBV7-9,.,.,CASSLALSVNEQFF,TGTGCCAGCAGCTTAGCATTGTCGGTCAATGAGCAGTTCTTC
TRBJ1-1,TRBV28,.,.,CASTAGTEAFF,TGTGCCAGCACGGCGGGTACTGAAGCTTTCTTT
TRBJ1-1,TRBV4-1,.,.,CASSQGNQGKRSNTEAFF,TGCGCCAGCAGCCAAGGAAACCAGGGTAAGAGGTCGAACACTGAAGCTTTCTTT
TRBJ2-5,TRBV5-1,TRBD1,.,CASRNRGRQETQYF,TGCGCCAGCAGGAACAGGGGTAGGCAAGAGACCCAGTACTTC
TRBJ1-6,TRBV7-8,TRBD1,.,CASSLVGDRGNSPLHF,TGTGCCAGCAGCTTAGTGGGGGACAGGGGGAATTCACCCCTCCACTTT
TRBJ2-2,TRBV5-7,.,few,CASSFWGRGTGELFF,TGTGCCAGCAGCTTTTGGGGGCGCGGAACCGGGGAGCTGTTTTTT